What follows is one T cell receptor beta chain and its context. Its antigen is not known. This beta chain turned up in a library designed for alpha chains; as an off-target read, its abundance says little. Time point reported: sample taken at primary tumor resection. The donors were 65 to 85 patients with non-small cell lung cancer that was early-stage and untreated. The sample comes from a study of spatial heterogeneity in lung cancer. Study-wide findings and caveats: The study found that expanded intratumoral alpha and beta TCR counts tracked tumor mutation counts.

Trimming pared 2 bases from V and 5 bases from J, leaving 16 bases between. The germline CDR1 and CDR2 sequences are GTSNPN and SVGIG (reference sequence). There are 15 residues in the CDR3. One entry per CDR3 protein results from TCRdb running MiXCR on the 5' RACE reads. Among 8,000 to 10,000 distinct CDR3 sequences listed, less than 7.5% were seen once. The source material was lung tumor tissue, sampled at surgery. This sequence was found in a male donor with early-stage non-small cell lung cancer. The V call is TRBV30, the J call TRBJ1-3; D not resolved. This CDR3 is CAWSWWSRSRNTIYF. The CDR3 nucleotides are TGTGCCTGGAGTTGGTGGAGCCGAAGCCGAAACACCATATATTTT.